This T cell receptor (beta chain) was identified during a study of blood T cell repertoires in COVID-19. About the research overall: Whether acute or convalescent, the COVID-19 samples came from the United States, Italy and Spain. The analysed material was cDNA or gDNA that came from T cells, B-cell-depleted T cells, or PBMCs.

The CDR3 runs to 15 residues. Trimming left V 1 base short and J 5 bases short, with 15 bases between. Germline lookup yields CDR1 LNHNV and CDR2 YYDKDF (reference sequence). Produced via immunoSEQ multiplex PCR; TCRdb's table is partial and in-frame only. The sample lists some 670,000 clones; about nine tenths were seen once. The source is a woman between 18 and 29 years old with acute or convalescent COVID-19. V is TRBV15 and J is TRBJ2-7; possibly TRBD2 for D (5 bases). Sequencing was done on a sample of peripheral blood. The CDR3 nucleotides are TGTGCCACCAGCAGAGGACTTGGGGTCGGGGACGAGCAGTACTTC. Translation gives CATSRGLGVGDEQYF.